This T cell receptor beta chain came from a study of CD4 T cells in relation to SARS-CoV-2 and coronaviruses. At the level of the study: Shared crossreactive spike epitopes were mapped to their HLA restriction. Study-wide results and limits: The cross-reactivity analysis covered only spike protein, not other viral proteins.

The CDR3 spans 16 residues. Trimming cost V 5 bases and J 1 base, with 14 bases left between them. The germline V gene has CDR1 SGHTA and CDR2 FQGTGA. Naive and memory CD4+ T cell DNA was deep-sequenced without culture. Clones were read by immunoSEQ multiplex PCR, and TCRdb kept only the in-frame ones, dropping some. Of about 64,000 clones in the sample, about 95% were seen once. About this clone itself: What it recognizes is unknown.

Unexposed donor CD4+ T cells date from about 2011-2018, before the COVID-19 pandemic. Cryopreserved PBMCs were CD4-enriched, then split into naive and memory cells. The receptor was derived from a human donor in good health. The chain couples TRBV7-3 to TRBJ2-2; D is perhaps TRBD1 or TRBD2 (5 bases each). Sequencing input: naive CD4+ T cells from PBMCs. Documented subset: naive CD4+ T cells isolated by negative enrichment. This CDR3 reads CASSQFGTVNTGELFF. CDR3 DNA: TGTGCCAGCAGCCAATTCGGGACGGTGAACACCGGGGAGCTGTTTTTT. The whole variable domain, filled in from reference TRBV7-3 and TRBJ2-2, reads GAGVSQTPSNKVTEKGKYVELRCDPISGHTALYWYRQSLGQGPEFLIYFQGTGAADDSGLPNDRFFAVRPEGSVSTLKIQRTERGDSAVYLCASSQFGTVNTGELFFGEGSRLTVL.